One and the same sample provided the 27 T cell receptor beta chains below, sequenced in a study of blood T cell repertoires in COVID-19. Data came from immunoSEQ multiplex PCR; TCRdb stores just in-frame clones and leaves some out. The sample shows over 85,000 clones, about 81% of them seen only once. Sequenced sample: peripheral blood. These receptors were collected from a man in his 70s with acute or convalescent COVID-19.

J is TRBJ2-4 and V is TRBV6-5, with 7 bases that match TRBD2. The junction had 11 bases not matched to a gene; V was cut back by 6 bases and J by 6 bases. The CDR3 extends over 15 amino acids. Germline values: CDR1 MNHEY, CDR2 SVGAGI. In nucleotides, the CDR3 is TGTGCCAGCAGGGAGGCGGGAGCTGTTGGAAACATTCAGTACTTC. It yields the protein CASREAGAVGNIQYF.

This sequence joins TRBV4-3 and TRBJ1-1; TRBD1 matches at 7 bases. Germline V gene data show CDR1 as LGHNA and CDR2 as YSLEER. The CDR3 consists of 14 residues. V shed 0 bases, J shed 4 bases, and the junction held 2 bases outside the gene matches. The CDR3 sequence is CASSQDKGATEAFF. The CDR3 nucleotides are TGCGCCAGCAGCCAAGATAAGGGGGCCACTGAAGCTTTCTTT.

The chain has TRBV6-4 and TRBJ2-7; TRBD2 matches 10 bases. The V gene end was trimmed by 6 bases and the J gene end by 1 base; junction bases not matched to a gene: 6. The CDR3 covers 15 residues. Per germline, CDR1 MRHNA and CDR2 SNTAGT. The CDR3 nucleotides read TGTGCCAGCAGGCCGGGGACTAGCGTGTCCTACGAGCAGTACTTC. It yields the protein CASRPGTSVSYEQYF.

The chain combines TRBV6-1 with TRBJ2-7, with 9 nucleotides matching TRBD2. Trimming at V came to 4 bases and at J to 2 bases, leaving 9 bases not matched to a gene. Germline V gene lookup returns CDR1 MNHNS and CDR2 SASEGT. The CDR3 is 16 residues long. The CDR3 DNA reads as TGTGCCAGCAGTGGGACTAGCGACCGAGTCACCTACGAGCAGTACTTC. The encoded protein is CASSGTSDRVTYEQYF.

The sample holds a few counts of this clone. CDR3 sequence reads: CASSLGRGTEAFF. The CDR3 nucleotides read TGTGCCAGCAGCTTGGGGCGGGGAACTGAAGCTTTCTTT. The rearrangement uses TRBV5-6 and TRBJ1-1; D ambiguous. Deletions cut 0 bases from V and 5 bases from J, with 8 bases between. In germline, CDR1 is SGHDT, CDR2 YYEEEE. The CDR3 totals 13 residues.

V is TRBV10-3 and J is TRBJ1-1; TRBD1 matches 7 bases. Trimming at V came to 2 bases and at J to 5 bases, leaving 8 bases not matched to a gene. The length of the CDR3 is 15 residues. CDR1 is ENHRY and CDR2 is SYGVKD in the germline V gene. CDR3 in amino acids: CAISEENRGSTEAFF. The DNA of the CDR3 is TGTGCCATCAGTGAGGAAAACAGGGGATCAACTGAAGCTTTCTTT.

J is TRBJ1-5 and V is TRBV29-1, with a possible D match to TRBD1 (5 bases). V lost 4 bases and J 3 bases, leaving 13 bases between the germline ends. This CDR3 region has 14 residues. Per the germline V gene, CDR1 is SQVTM and CDR2 is ANQGSEA. CDR3 protein: CSVAGWGANQPQHF. The DNA for the CDR3 is TGCAGCGTTGCAGGGTGGGGCGCCAATCAGCCCCAGCATTTT.

The chain carries TRBV6-5 and TRBJ2-1, with a possible D match to TRBD2 (6 bases). The germline V gene has CDR1 MNHEY and CDR2 SVGAGI. This CDR3 has 14 residues. V gave up 2 bases and J gave up 12 bases, with 17 bases separating them. The CDR3 region is CASSYGGGGRGQFF. DNA for the CDR3: TGTGCCAGCAGTTACGGGGGAGGTGGACGGGGGCAGTTCTTC.

The rearrangement uses TRBV18 and TRBJ2-4; tentatively, D is TRBD1 (6 bases). V lost 3 bases, J lost 9 bases, and 18 bases lay in between. From germline, CDR1 is KGHSH and CDR2 LQKENI. CDR3 length equals 15 residues. The CDR3 spells CASSPGWGPSSIQYF. The CDR3 bases are TGTGCCAGCTCACCCGGGTGGGGGCCTTCCAGCATTCAGTACTTC.

This clone was counted a single time. The genes are TRBV3-1 (or the pseudogene TRBV3-2) and TRBJ1-4; 11 bases fit TRBD1. After removal of 5 bases from V and 7 bases from J, the junction contained 6 bases not matched to a gene. CDR1 and CDR2 (germline): LGHDT, YNNKEL (reference sequence). This CDR3 has 15 residues. CDR3 DNA: TGTGCCAGCAGCTTTAGGACAGGGGGCAGTGAAAAACTGTTTTTT. Amino acids: CASSFRTGGSEKLFF.

V gene TRBV3-1 (or the pseudogene TRBV3-2) combines with J gene TRBJ2-3; TRBD2 matches at 10 bases. The CDR3 spans 17 residues. CDR1 is LGHDT, CDR2 YNNKEL, per germline (reference sequence). With V trimmed by 0 bases and J by 1 base, 4 bases remained unmatched. For the CDR3, the DNA is TGTGCCAGCAGCCAAGATCGCAGCGGGAGGGGCACAGATACGCAGTATTTT. Encoded protein: CASSQDRSGRGTDTQYF.

The chain combines TRBV10-2 with TRBJ2-1; maybe TRBD1 (5 bases). V gave up 7 bases and J gave up 0 bases, with 10 bases separating them. The germline V gene has CDR1 WSHSY and CDR2 SAAADI. CDR3 length: 14 amino acids. This CDR3 is CASKTGGSYNEQFF. DNA of the CDR3: TGCGCCAGCAAAACAGGCGGCTCCTACAATGAGCAGTTCTTC.

This clone has a single count. The V gene is TRBV28, the J gene TRBJ2-7; TRBD1 aligns across 9 bases. The germline CDR1 and CDR2 sequences are MDHEN and SYDVKM. This CDR3 contains 14 residues. The J segment lost 12 bases and the V segment lost 4 bases, leaving 13 bases of the junction unmatched. For the CDR3, the DNA is TGTGCCAGCAGTTCGCCCGGGACAGGGCGTACGTGGTACTTC. This sequence encodes CASSSPGTGRTWYF. The variable domain in full, completed from reference TRBV28 and TRBJ2-7, reads DVKVTQSSRYLVKRTGEKVFLECVQDMDHENMFWYRQDPGLGLRLIYFSYDVKMKEKGDIPEGYSVSREKKERFSLILESASTNQTSMYLCASSSPGTGRTWYFGPGTRLTVT.

This chain uses TRBV29-1 with TRBJ1-6, with 11 bases identical to TRBD1. The CDR3 contains 14 residues. The germline gives CDR1 SQVTM, CDR2 ANQGSEA. The junction had 3 bases not matched to a gene; V was cut back by 5 bases and J by 6 bases. Written as DNA, the CDR3 is TGCAGCGTTTCGGGGACAGGGGGTAATTCACCCCTCCACTTT. The encoded protein is CSVSGTGGNSPLHF.

The rearrangement joins TRBV7-2 to TRBJ2-7; the D gene is possibly TRBD1 (5 bases). V lost 3 bases to trimming and J lost 10 bases, with 10 bases between them. The CDR3 totals 11 residues. Germline assignment: CDR1 SGHTA and CDR2 FQGNSA. CDR3 in amino acids: CASSFGQGQYF. For the CDR3, the DNA is TGTGCCAGCAGCTTTGGGCAGGGTCAGTACTTC.

The chain combines TRBV20-1 with TRBJ2-7; tentative D call: TRBD1 (5 bases). The germline V and J ends were trimmed by 5 bases and 12 bases, with 17 bases remaining between them. Germline V gives CDR1 DFQATT, CDR2 SNEGSKA (reference sequence). The CDR3 runs 11 residues. The CDR3 here is CSAAQPVQGYF. In nucleotides, the CDR3 is TGCAGTGCTGCCCAACCGGTCCAGGGGTACTTC.

The J gene is TRBJ1-1, the V gene TRBV2; 7 bases line up with TRBD1. Looked up from germline, CDR1 is SNHLY and CDR2 is FYNNEI. The CDR3 is 14 residues long. The V and J ends lost 7 bases and 3 bases, in that order; junction bases with no gene match: 8. CDR3 amino acids: CASTVGQDHTEAFF. The DNA of the CDR3 is TGTGCCAGCACCGTAGGACAGGACCACACTGAAGCTTTCTTT.

This clone was recorded only once. The chain combines TRBV15 with TRBJ2-7; the match to TRBD1 covers 11 bases. Looked up from germline, CDR1 is LNHNV and CDR2 is YYDKDF (reference sequence). J gave up 2 bases and V 1 base, and 1 base lay outside the gene matches. CDR3 length: 15 residues. The CDR3 sequence is CATSRGGQGAYEQYF. The CDR3 nucleotides read TGTGCCACCAGCAGAGGGGGACAGGGGGCCTACGAGCAGTACTTC. The complete variable domain, with remaining parts taken from reference TRBV15 and TRBJ2-7, reads DAMVIQNPRYQVTQFGKPVTLSCSQTLNHNVMYWYQQKSSQAPKLLFHYYDKDFNNEADTPDNFQSRRPNTSFCFLDIRSPGLGDTAMYLCATSRGGQGAYEQYFGPGTRLTVT.

J is TRBJ2-7 and V is TRBV5-6, with 12 bases matching TRBD2. The germline CDR1 and CDR2 sequences are SGHDT and YYEEEE. The CDR3 runs to 19 residues. V was pared by 4 bases and J by 1 base, with 15 bases of the junction left unmatched. The chain's CDR3 is CASSHDRRTSGMSSYEQYF. DNA of the CDR3: TGTGCCAGCAGCCACGACAGAAGGACTAGCGGGATGTCTTCCTACGAGCAGTACTTC.

The chain couples TRBV5-4 to TRBJ1-1, with 12 bases aligning to TRBD1. CDR3 length equals 17 residues. The V segment lost 0 bases and the J segment 4 bases; nucleotides outside the gene matches: 7. CDR1 is SGHNT, CDR2 YYREEE, per germline (reference sequence). DNA of the CDR3: TGTGCCAGCAGCTTGGGAGGGACAGGGGGCGCGGGCACTGAAGCTTTCTTT. Translated, it gives CASSLGGTGGAGTEAFF.

This clone came up once. The chain recombines TRBV2 with TRBJ2-1, with 8 bases identical to TRBD2. With V trimmed by 5 bases and J by 3 bases, 15 bases remained unmatched. CDR3 length equals 18 residues. Germline values: CDR1 SNHLY, CDR2 FYNNEI. The chain's CDR3 is CASSRRRGPGTSYNEQFF. CDR3 coding DNA: TGTGCCAGCAGTCGGCGACGAGGCCCCGGGACTAGCTACAATGAGCAGTTCTTC.

The J gene is TRBJ2-5, the V gene TRBV4-2; 10 nucleotides agree with TRBD2. This CDR3 comprises 17 residues. Germline V gene data show CDR1 as LGHNA and CDR2 as YNFKEQ. V dropped 0 bases and J dropped 1; count of bases not matched to a gene: 5. The DNA for the CDR3 is TGTGCCAGCAGCCAAGATCTAGCGGGAGTCCGCCAAGAGACCCAGTACTTC. Translation gives CASSQDLAGVRQETQYF.

The genes are TRBV5-4 and TRBJ2-7; D possibly corresponds to TRBD1 (5 bases). The CDR3 is 14 amino acids. V was clipped by 4 bases and J by 2 bases, with 13 bases between them. The germline V gene encodes CDR1 SGHNT and CDR2 YYREEE (reference sequence). CDR3 nucleotide sequence: TGTGCCAGCAGCCTTGGGGCTGATACCTACGAGCAGTACTTC. It codes for CASSLGADTYEQYF.

This chain connects TRBV19 to TRBJ2-3, with 8 bases aligning to TRBD2. The CDR3 is made up of 13 amino acids. Germline trimming cut 6 bases from V and 5 bases from J; bases unmatched to any gene: 4. CDR1 is LNHDA and CDR2 is SQIVND in the germline V gene (reference sequence). CDR3: CASRGLDGDTQYF. The CDR3 nucleotides are TGTGCCAGTAGGGGACTAGATGGAGATACGCAGTATTTT.

The J gene is TRBJ2-7, the V gene TRBV19, with 7 bases fitting TRBD2. The J segment lost 0 bases and the V segment lost 3 bases, leaving 5 bases of the junction unmatched. Germline values: CDR1 LNHDA, CDR2 SQIVND (reference sequence). This CDR3 is 15 amino acids long. The CDR3: CASSISSGVSYEQYF. The CDR3 nucleotides read TGTGCCAGTAGTATTTCAAGCGGGGTCTCCTACGAGCAGTACTTC. Filled out from reference TRBV19 and TRBJ2-7, the complete variable domain reads DGGITQSPKYLFRKEGQNVTLSCEQNLNHDAMYWYRQDPGQGLRLIYYSQIVNDFQKGDIAEGYSVSREKKESFPLTVTSAQKNPTAFYLCASSISSGVSYEQYFGPGTRLTVT.

The CDR3 nucleotides are TGTGCCAGCAGTTCCAATTTGGGGGCAAACACCATATATTTT. Translation: CASSSNLGANTIYF. V usage is TRBV6-5 and J usage is TRBJ1-3, with D possibly matching TRBD1 (6 bases). Germline lookup yields CDR1 MNHEY and CDR2 SVGAGI. This CDR3 is 14 amino acids long. Trimming cost V 4 bases and J 6 bases, with 13 bases left between them.

The V gene is TRBV7-8, the J gene TRBJ1-5, with TRBD1 as a possible D gene (6 bases). The CDR3 has 17 amino acids. Trimming left V 1 base short and J 0 bases short, with 13 bases between. From germline, CDR1 is SGHVS and CDR2 FQNEAQ. CDR3 sequence (DNA): TGTGCCAGCAGCTTAGGACAGGAAGTTTCTAGCAATCAGCCCCAGCATTTT. It translates to CASSLGQEVSSNQPQHF.